The rows below give T cell receptor beta chains drawn from one sample of a study of control samples from healthy donors and cancer patients. Libraries were prepared by immunoSEQ multiplex PCR; TCRdb keeps only in-frame clonotypes and omits some of them. The profile shows just over 80,000 clones, 89% of them singletons. The sample was blood. The receptors shown here come from a man in his forties or fifties in good health. Each CDR3 is given with its conserved first and last residue. The D gene is left open where the match is weak. Part of the rows lack a size; the others show once, few, many or a class for expanded clones.

size,D,V,J,CDR3,DNA
.,TRBD2,TRBV7-2,TRBJ2-7,CASSFRLDGGDEQYF,TGTGCCAGCAGCTTCAGACTAGATGGGGGGGACGAGCAGTACTTC
.,.,TRBV6-5,TRBJ1-3,CASSYSKSSGNTIYF,TGTGCCAGCAGTTACTCGAAAAGTTCTGGAAACACCATATATTTT
.,.,TRBV29-1,TRBJ1-1,CSVFRQASEAFF,TGCAGCGTTTTTCGACAGGCTAGTGAAGCTTTCTTT
.,TRBD1,TRBV6-5,TRBJ1-1,CASSSGQGRTEAFF,TGTGCCAGCAGTTCCGGACAGGGAAGAACTGAAGCTTTCTTT
.,.,TRBV5-1,TRBJ1-2,CASSLGQGPYGYTF,TGCGCCAGCAGCTTGGGGCAGGGGCCCTATGGCTACACCTTC
.,.,TRBV9,TRBJ1-1,CASSVVTTEAFF,TGTGCCAGCAGCGTAGTAACGACTGAAGCTTTCTTT
once,.,TRBV6-5,TRBJ2-7,CASSYSRGRNDYEQYF,TGTGCCAGCAGTTACTCACGGGGACGCAACGACTACGAGCAGTACTTC
.,TRBD1,TRBV6-5,TRBJ1-5,CASSYRTGDRAQHF,TGTGCCAGCAGTTACCGCACAGGGGACAGAGCCCAGCATTTT
.,TRBD1,TRBV6-5,TRBJ1-5,CAGSDRENQPQHF,TGTGCCGGATCGGACAGGGAGAACCAGCCCCAGCATTTT
.,.,TRBV5-1,TRBJ2-1,CASSPSRDGNEQFF,TGCGCCAGCAGCCCGTCCCGGGACGGGAATGAGCAGTTCTTC
.,TRBD2,TRBV6-5,TRBJ2-1,CASRLAGAQNEQFF,TGTGCCAGCCGACTAGCGGGGGCTCAGAATGAGCAGTTCTTC
.,.,TRBV7-2,TRBJ1-6,CASSGRVNSPLHF,TGTGCCAGCAGTGGTAGGGTCAATTCACCCCTCCACTTT
.,.,TRBV15,TRBJ2-1,CATSRETAGQFF,TGTGCCACCAGCAGAGAGACCGCGGGGCAGTTCTTC
.,.,TRBV5-1,TRBJ2-6,CASSLGAGANVLTF,TGCGCCAGCAGCTTGGGGGCTGGGGCCAACGTCCTGACTTTC
.,.,TRBV27,TRBJ2-7,CASSAKQGVIYEQYF,TGTGCCAGCAGTGCAAAACAGGGCGTAATCTACGAGCAGTACTTC
.,.,TRBV19,TRBJ2-5,CASSIGTTQYF,TGTGCCAGTAGTATAGGCACGACCCAGTACTTC
once,.,TRBV7-9,TRBJ1-2,CASSFSTGNYGYTF,TGTGCCAGCAGCTTTTCGACAGGAAACTATGGCTACACCTTC
.,.,TRBV19,TRBJ1-2,CASSHPGGRVYGYTF,TGTGCCAGTAGCCATCCCGGCGGCAGAGTCTATGGCTACACCTTC
.,.,TRBV2,TRBJ2-5,CASSEVRGVKETQYF,TGTGCCAGCAGTGAAGTTCGCGGGGTGAAAGAGACCCAGTACTTC
once,.,TRBV3-1/TRBV3-2,TRBJ1-3,CASSQEGLPGNTIYF,TGTGCCAGCAGCCAAGAGGGCCTTCCAGGAAACACCATATATTTT
.,TRBD1,TRBV5-1,TRBJ2-3,CASSLAGGRTDTQYF,TGCGCCAGCAGCTTGGCAGGGGGCCGGACAGATACGCAGTATTTT
.,.,TRBV13,TRBJ2-5,CASSPLGPGKTQYF,TGTGCCAGCAGCCCATTAGGACCTGGGAAGACCCAGTACTTC
.,TRBD1,TRBV3-1/TRBV3-2,TRBJ1-2,CASSQEFDRDRLYGYTF,TGTGCCAGCAGCCAAGAGTTCGACCGGGACAGGCTTTATGGCTACACCTTC
.,.,TRBV5-1,TRBJ2-1,CASSLGGVPSNEQFF,TGCGCCAGCAGCTTGGGGGGGGTTCCCAGCAATGAGCAGTTCTTC
few,.,TRBV5-1,TRBJ1-1,CASSPAGGWSEAFF,TGCGCCAGCAGCCCCGCCGGGGGGTGGAGTGAAGCTTTCTTT
.,.,TRBV6-5,TRBJ1-2,CASRPVGVAYGYTF,TGTGCCAGCAGGCCCGTGGGAGTGGCCTATGGCTACACCTTC
.,TRBD2,TRBV7-9,TRBJ2-1,CASSSKAGVTYNEQFF,TGTGCCAGCAGCTCTAAAGCGGGGGTCACCTACAATGAGCAGTTCTTC
.,TRBD1,TRBV24-1,TRBJ1-5,CATSDPRTGGNQPQHF,TGTGCCACCAGTGATCCCCGGACAGGCGGCAATCAGCCCCAGCATTTT
.,.,TRBV7-7,TRBJ2-7,CASSPGGTVGSYEQYF,TGTGCTAGCAGCCCGGGGGGGACAGTTGGGTCCTACGAGCAGTACTTC
few,.,TRBV21-1,TRBJ2-7,CASSKMVGRQGVPYEQYF,TGTGCCAGCAGCAAAATGGTTGGACGGCAGGGGGTTCCCTACGAGCAGTACTTC
.,.,TRBV6-5,TRBJ1-1,CASRMEGNMNTEAFF,TGTGCCAGCAGAATGGAGGGGAACATGAACACTGAAGCTTTCTTT
few,.,TRBV5-5,TRBJ2-7,CASSLTGTLLEQYF,TGTGCCAGCAGCTTGACAGGGACTCTCCTCGAGCAGTACTTC
.,.,TRBV7-9,TRBJ2-5,CASSLVQGGETQYF,TGTGCCAGCAGCTTAGTTCAGGGGGGAGAGACCCAGTACTTC
.,.,TRBV7-2,TRBJ1-5,CASSFRQIGNQPQHF,TGTGCCAGCAGCTTTCGACAAATCGGCAATCAGCCCCAGCATTTT
once,TRBD2,TRBV27,TRBJ2-1,CASSLAGTTRTRRSYNEQFF,TGTGCCAGCAGTTTAGCCGGGACTACTCGTACCCGACGCTCCTACAATGAGCAGTTCTTC
.,.,TRBV7-9,TRBJ1-6,CASSLLSGQGNSPLHF,TGTGCCAGCAGCTTACTATCGGGGCAGGGTAATTCACCCCTCCACTTT
.,TRBD1,TRBV11-3,TRBJ2-7,CASSSHGQGRYEQYF,TGTGCCAGCAGCAGCCACGGACAGGGGCGCTACGAGCAGTACTTC
once,.,TRBV4-1,TRBJ1-5,CASSEQGLGDQPQHF,TGCGCCAGCAGCGAACAGGGACTTGGGGATCAGCCCCAGCATTTT
.,.,TRBV2,TRBJ1-5,CASSEEGNQPQHF,TGTGCCAGCAGTGAAGAGGGCAATCAGCCCCAGCATTTT
few,TRBD1,TRBV5-6,TRBJ2-7,CASSPGQGEQYF,TGTGCCAGCAGCCCAGGACAGGGCGAGCAGTACTTC
.,.,TRBV21-1,TRBJ2-5,CASSKGSETQYF,TGTGCCAGCAGCAAAGGATCCGAGACCCAGTACTTC
.,.,TRBV2,TRBJ1-4,CASSAGIATNEKLFF,TGTGCCAGCAGTGCGGGGATTGCAACTAATGAAAAACTGTTTTTT
.,.,TRBV5-5,TRBJ1-3,CASSLGSHYSGNTIYF,TGTGCCAGCAGCTTAGGCAGCCATTACTCTGGAAACACCATATATTTT